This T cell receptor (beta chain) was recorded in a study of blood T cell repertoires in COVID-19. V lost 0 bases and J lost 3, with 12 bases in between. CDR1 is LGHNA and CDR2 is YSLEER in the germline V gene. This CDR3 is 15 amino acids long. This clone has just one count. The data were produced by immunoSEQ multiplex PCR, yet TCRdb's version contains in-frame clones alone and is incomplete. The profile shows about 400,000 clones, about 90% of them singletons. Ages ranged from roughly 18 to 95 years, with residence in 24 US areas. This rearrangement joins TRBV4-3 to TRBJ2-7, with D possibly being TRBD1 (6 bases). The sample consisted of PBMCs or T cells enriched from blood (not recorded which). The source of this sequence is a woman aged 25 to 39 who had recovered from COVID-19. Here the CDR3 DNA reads TGCGCCAGCAGCCAAGATAATAGGGGGAACTACGAGCAGTACTTC. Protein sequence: CASSQDNRGNYEQYF.